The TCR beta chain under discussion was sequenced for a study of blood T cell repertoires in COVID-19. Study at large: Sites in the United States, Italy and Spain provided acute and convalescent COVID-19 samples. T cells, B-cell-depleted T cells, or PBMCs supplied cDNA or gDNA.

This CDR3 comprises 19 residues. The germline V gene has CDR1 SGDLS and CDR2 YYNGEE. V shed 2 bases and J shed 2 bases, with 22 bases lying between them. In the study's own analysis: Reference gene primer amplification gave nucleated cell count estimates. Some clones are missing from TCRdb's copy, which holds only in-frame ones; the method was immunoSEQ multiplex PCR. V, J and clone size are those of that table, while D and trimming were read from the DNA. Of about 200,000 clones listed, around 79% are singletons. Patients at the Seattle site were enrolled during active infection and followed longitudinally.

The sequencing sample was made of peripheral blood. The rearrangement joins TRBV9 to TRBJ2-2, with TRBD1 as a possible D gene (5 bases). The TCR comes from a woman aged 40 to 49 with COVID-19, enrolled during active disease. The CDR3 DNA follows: TGTGCCAGCAGCGTCGTATCCTCACCAGGGTCACCCAACACCGGGGAGCTGTTTTTT. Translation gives CASSVVSSPGSPNTGELFF.